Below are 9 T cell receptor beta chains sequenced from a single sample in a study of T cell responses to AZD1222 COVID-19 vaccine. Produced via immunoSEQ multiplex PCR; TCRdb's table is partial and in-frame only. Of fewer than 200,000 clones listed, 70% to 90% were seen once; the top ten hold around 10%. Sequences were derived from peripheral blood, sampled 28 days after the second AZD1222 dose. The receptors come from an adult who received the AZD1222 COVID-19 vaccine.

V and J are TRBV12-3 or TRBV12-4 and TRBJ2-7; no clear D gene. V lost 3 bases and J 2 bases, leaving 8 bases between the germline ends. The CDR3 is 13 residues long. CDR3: CASSLGGPYEQYF. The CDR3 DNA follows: TGTGCCAGCAGTTTGGGCGGACCCTACGAGCAGTACTTC.

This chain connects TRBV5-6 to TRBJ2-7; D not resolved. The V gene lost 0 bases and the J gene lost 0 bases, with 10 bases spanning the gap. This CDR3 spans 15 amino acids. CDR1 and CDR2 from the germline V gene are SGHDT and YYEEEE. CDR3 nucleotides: TGTGCCAGCAGCTTGGGTGGATCTAGCTCCTACGAGCAGTACTTC. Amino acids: CASSLGGSSSYEQYF.

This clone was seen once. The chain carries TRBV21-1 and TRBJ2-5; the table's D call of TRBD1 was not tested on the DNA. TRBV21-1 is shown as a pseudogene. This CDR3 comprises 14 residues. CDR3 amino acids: CASKPTGLGETQYF. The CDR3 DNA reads TGTGCCAGCAAACCGACAGGGTTAGGGGAGACCCAGTACTTC.

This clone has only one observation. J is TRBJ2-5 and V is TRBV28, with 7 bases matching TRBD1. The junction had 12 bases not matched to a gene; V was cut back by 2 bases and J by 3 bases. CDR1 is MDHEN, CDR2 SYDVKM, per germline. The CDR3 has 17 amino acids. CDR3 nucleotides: TGTGCCAGCAGTTTAGACCTCGGGACAGCGGTGGAAGAGACCCAGTACTTC. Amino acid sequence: CASSLDLGTAVEETQYF.

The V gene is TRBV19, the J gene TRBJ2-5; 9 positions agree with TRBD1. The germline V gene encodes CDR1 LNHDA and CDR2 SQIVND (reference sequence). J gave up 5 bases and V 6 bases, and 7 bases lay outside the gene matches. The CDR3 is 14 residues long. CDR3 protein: CASRLTGGGETQYF. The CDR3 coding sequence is TGTGCCAGTAGGTTAACAGGGGGCGGGGAGACCCAGTACTTC.

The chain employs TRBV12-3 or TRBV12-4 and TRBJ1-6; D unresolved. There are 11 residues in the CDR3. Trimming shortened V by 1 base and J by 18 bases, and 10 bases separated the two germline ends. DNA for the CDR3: TGTGCCAGCAGTTTAGGGGCGGCGCCCCACTTT. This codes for CASSLGAAPHF.

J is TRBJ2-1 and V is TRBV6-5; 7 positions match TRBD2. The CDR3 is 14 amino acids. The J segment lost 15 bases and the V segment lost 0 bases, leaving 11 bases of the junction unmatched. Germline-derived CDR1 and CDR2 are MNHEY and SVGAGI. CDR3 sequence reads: CASSYSMSGDERFF. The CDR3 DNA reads TGTGCCAGCAGTTACTCCATGAGCGGGGACGAGAGGTTCTTC.

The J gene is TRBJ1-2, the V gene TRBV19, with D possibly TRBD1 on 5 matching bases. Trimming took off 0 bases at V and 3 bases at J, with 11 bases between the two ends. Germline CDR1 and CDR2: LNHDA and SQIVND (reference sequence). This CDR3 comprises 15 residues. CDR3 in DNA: TGTGCCAGTAGTATAGATAAGGGGTTCTACTATGGCTACACCTTC. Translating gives CASSIDKGFYYGYTF.

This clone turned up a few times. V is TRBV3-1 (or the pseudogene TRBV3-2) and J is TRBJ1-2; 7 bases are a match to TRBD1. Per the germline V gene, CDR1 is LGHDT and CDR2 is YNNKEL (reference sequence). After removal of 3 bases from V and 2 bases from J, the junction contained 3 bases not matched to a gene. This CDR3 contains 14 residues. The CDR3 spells CASSHATGNYGYTF. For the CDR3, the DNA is TGTGCCAGCAGCCACGCGACAGGGAACTATGGCTACACCTTC.